This TCR beta chain was sequenced during a study of T-cell reconstitution after alpha-beta-depleted transplantation in children. Using unique molecular identifiers, the investigators prepared the TCRbeta library. TCRdb re-called the PCR reads with MiXCR, one entry per CDR3 protein. The sample carries about 980,000 distinct CDR3 sequences, under 30% recorded once. The V gene's germline CDR1 is LGHDT and CDR2 YNNKEL (reference sequence). This CDR3 has 17 amino acids. V lost 4 bases, J lost 2 bases, and 11 bases stayed unmatched. The origin of this receptor is a boy younger than two who had a stem cell transplant for SCID, so the T cells may come from the graft donor. Sequencing used PBMCs, mostly from graft donor cells, obtained 360 days after TCRalphabeta/CD19-depleted stem cell transplant. The V call is TRBV3-1, the J call TRBJ2-3; 8 bases line up with TRBD2. The CDR3 is CASSLAASGFTTDTQYF. The CDR3 DNA follows: TGTGCCAGCAGCCTAGCGGCTAGCGGGTTTACCACAGATACGCAGTATTTT.